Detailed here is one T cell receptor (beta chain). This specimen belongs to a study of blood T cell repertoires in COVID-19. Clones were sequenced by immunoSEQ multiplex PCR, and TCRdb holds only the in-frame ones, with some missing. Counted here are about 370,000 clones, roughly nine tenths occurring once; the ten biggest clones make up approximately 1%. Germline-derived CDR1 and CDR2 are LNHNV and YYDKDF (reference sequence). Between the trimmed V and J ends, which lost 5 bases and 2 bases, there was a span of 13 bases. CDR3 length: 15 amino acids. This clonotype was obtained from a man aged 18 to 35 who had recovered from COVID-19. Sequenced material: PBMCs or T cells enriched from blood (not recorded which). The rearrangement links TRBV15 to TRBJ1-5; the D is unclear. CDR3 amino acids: CATSPRGEGNQPQHF. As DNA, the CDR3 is TGTGCCACCAGCCCCCGAGGAGAGGGCAATCAGCCCCAGCATTTT. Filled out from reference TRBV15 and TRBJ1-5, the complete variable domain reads DAMVIQNPRYQVTQFGKPVTLSCSQTLNHNVMYWYQQKSSQAPKLLFHYYDKDFNNEADTPDNFQSRRPNTSFCFLDIRSPGLGDTAMYLCATSPRGEGNQPQHFGDGTRLSIL.